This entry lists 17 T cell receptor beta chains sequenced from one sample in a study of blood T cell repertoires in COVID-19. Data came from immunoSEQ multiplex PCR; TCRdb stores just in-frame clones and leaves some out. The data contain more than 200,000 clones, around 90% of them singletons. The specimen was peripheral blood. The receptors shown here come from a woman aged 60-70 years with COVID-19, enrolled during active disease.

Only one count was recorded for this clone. CDR3 amino acids: CASSQFQAVLRNEQFF. CDR3 nucleotide sequence: TGTGCCAGCAGCCAGTTTCAAGCGGTCCTAAGGAATGAGCAGTTCTTC. V is TRBV7-2 and J is TRBJ2-1; tentative D call: TRBD2 (5 bases). Germline V gene sequence: CDR1 SGHTA, CDR2 FQGNSA. Trimming pared 5 bases from V and 7 bases from J, leaving 21 bases between. The CDR3 extends over 16 amino acids.

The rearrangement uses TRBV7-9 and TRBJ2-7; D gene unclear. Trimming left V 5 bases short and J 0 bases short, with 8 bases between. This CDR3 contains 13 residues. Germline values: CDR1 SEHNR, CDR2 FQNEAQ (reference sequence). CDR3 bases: TGTGCCAGCAGCCAAGAGCTCTCCTACGAGCAGTACTTC. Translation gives CASSQELSYEQYF.

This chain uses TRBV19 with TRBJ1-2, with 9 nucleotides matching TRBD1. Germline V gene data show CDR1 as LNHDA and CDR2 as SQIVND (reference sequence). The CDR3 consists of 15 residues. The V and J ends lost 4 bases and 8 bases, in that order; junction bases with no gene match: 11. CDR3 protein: CASSTSRDRVGGYTF. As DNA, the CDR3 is TGTGCCAGTAGTACATCCCGGGACAGGGTCGGGGGCTACACCTTC.

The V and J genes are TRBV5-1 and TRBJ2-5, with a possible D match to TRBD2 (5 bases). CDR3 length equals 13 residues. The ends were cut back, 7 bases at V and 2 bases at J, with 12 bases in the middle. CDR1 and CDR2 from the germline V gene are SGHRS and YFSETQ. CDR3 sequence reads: CASRRTFQETQYF. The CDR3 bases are TGCGCCAGCCGCCGGACTTTTCAAGAGACCCAGTACTTC.

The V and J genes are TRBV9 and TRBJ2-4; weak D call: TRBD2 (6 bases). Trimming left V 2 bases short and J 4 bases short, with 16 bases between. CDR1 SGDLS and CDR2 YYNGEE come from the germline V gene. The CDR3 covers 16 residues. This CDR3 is CASSVTPWEAKNIQYF. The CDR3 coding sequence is TGTGCCAGCAGCGTGACCCCCTGGGAGGCAAAAAACATTCAGTACTTC.

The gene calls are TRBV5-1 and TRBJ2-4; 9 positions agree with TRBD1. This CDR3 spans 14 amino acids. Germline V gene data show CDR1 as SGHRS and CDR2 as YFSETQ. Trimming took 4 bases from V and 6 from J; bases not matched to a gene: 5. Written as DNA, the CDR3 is TGCGCCAGCAGCGCGCCGGGACAGGGAAACATTCAGTACTTC. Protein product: CASSAPGQGNIQYF.

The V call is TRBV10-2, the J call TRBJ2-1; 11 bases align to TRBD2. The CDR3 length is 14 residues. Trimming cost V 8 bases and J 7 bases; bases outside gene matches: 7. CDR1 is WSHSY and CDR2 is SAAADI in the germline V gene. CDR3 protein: CASSLAGGMNEQFF. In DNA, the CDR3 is TGCGCCAGCTCCCTAGCGGGAGGAATGAATGAGCAGTTCTTC.

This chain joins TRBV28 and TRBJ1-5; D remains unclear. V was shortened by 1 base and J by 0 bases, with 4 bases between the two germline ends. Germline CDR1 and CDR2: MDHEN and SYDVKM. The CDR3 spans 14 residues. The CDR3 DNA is TGTGCCAGCAGTTTATTCGTTAGCAATCAGCCCCAGCATTTT. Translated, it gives CASSLFVSNQPQHF. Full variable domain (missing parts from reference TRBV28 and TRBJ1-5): DVKVTQSSRYLVKRTGEKVFLECVQDMDHENMFWYRQDPGLGLRLIYFSYDVKMKEKGDIPEGYSVSREKKERFSLILESASTNQTSMYLCASSLFVSNQPQHFGDGTRLSIL.

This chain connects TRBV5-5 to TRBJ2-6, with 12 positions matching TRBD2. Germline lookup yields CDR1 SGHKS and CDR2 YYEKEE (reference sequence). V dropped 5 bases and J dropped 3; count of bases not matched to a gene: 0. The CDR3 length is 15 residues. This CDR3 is CASRLAGGGANVLTF. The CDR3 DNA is TGTGCCAGCAGACTAGCGGGAGGTGGGGCCAACGTCCTGACTTTC.

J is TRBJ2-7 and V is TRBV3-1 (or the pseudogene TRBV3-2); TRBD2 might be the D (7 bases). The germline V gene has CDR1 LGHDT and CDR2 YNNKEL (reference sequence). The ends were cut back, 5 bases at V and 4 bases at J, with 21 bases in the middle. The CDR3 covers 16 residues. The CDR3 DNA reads TGTGCCAGCAGCTCCCAACGGGGGGCGGGTTTTTACGAGCAGTACTTC. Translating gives CASSSQRGAGFYEQYF.

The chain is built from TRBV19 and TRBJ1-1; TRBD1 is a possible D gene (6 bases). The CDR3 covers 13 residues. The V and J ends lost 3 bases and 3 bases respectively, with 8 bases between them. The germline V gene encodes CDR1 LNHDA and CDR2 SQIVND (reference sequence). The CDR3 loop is CASSIQGYTEAFF. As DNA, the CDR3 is TGTGCCAGTAGTATTCAGGGGTACACTGAAGCTTTCTTT.

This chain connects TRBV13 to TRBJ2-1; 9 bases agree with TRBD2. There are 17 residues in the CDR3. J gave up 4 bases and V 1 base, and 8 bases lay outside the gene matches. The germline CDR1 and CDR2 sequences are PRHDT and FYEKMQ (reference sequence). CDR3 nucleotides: TGTGCCAGCAGCTTAGTCCTTGGCGGGGGGGATTACAATGAGCAGTTCTTC. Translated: CASSLVLGGGDYNEQFF.

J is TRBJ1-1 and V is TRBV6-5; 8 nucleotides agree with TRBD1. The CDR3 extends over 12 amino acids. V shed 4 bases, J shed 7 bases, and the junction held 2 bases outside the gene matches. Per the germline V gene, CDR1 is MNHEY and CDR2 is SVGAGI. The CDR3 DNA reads TGTGCCAGCAGTTCAGGGGGCGGTGAAGCTTTCTTT. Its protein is CASSSGGGEAFF.

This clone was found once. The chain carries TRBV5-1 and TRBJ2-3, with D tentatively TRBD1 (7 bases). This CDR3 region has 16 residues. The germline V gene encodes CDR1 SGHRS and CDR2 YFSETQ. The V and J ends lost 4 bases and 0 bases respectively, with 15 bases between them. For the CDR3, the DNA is TGCGCCAGCAGCCTGCGGGACAGACCTAGCACAGATACGCAGTATTTT. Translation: CASSLRDRPSTDTQYF.

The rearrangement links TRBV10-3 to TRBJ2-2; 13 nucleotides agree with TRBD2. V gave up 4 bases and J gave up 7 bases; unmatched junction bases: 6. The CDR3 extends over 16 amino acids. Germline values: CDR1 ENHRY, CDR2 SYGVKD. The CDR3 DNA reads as TGTGCCATCAGTGCTGGAACTAGCGGGAGGGTCGGGGAGCTGTTTTTT. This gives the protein CAISAGTSGRVGELFF.

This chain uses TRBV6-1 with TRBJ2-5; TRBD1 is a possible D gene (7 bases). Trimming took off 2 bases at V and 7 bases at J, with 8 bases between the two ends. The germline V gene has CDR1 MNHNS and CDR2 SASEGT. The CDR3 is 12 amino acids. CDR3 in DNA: TGTGCCAGCAGTGAACAGGGGGGGACCCAGTACTTC. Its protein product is CASSEQGGTQYF.

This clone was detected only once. CDR3 region: CASSRGRRTEAFF. As DNA, the CDR3 is TGTGCCAGCAGCAGGGGGCGTCGGACTGAAGCTTTCTTT. The rearrangement joins TRBV27 to TRBJ1-1, with TRBD1 matching over 8 bases. This CDR3 comprises 13 residues. Germline CDR1 MNHEY, CDR2 SMNVEV (reference sequence). J gave up 5 bases and V 6 bases, and 5 bases lay outside the gene matches.